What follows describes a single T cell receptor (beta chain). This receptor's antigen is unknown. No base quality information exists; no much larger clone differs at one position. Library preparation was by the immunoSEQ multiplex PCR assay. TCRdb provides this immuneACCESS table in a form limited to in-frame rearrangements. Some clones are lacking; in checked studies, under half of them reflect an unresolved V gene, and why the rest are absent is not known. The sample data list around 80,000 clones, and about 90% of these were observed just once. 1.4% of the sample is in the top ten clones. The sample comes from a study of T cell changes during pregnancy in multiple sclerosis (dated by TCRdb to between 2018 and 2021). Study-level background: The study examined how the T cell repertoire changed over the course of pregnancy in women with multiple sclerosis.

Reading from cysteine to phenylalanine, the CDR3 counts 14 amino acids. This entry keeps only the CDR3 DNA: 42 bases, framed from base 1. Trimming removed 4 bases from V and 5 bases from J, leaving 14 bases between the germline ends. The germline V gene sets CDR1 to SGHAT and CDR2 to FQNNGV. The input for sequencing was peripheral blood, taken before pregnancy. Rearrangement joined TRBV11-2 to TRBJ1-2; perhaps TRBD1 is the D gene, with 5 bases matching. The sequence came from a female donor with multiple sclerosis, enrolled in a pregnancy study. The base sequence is TGTGCCAGCAGCTCCTTGAGACAGCCGTATGGCTACACCTTC. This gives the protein CASSSLRQPYGYTF.